The clone carrying this T cell receptor (beta chain) was picked up one time. Trimming shortened V by 4 bases and J by 3 bases, and 10 bases separated the two germline ends. The CDR3 contains 13 residues. Germline values: CDR1 MNHEY, CDR2 SMNVEV (reference sequence). These data originate in a study of sequential checkpoint blockade in melanoma. About the research overall: Randomization was 1:1 between first-line nivolumab→ipilimumab and ipilimumab→nivolumab. Both treatment sequences were followed by maintenance nivolumab.

TCRdb keeps only in-frame clones here, not all; method: immunoSEQ multiplex PCR. The sample lists 25,000 to 30,000 clones, 60% to 85% seen once, with 10% to 15% in the top ten. Specified treatment: randomized to nivolumab then ipilimumab (arm A) or the reverse (arm B). The sequences come from CD8+ T cells sorted from blood (inferred from file names), collected from a patient given nivolumab and ipilimumab in sequence. V and J are TRBV27 and TRBJ2-7, with a possible D match to TRBD1 (6 bases). This TCR came from a human donor with melanoma. The CDR3 here is CASSSSGDYEQYF. CDR3 bases: TGTGCCAGCAGTTCCTCAGGGGACTACGAGCAGTACTTC.